The 20 T cell receptor beta chains listed next were all sequenced from one sample in a study of T cell responses to AZD1222 COVID-19 vaccine. Sequencing was performed with immunoSEQ multiplex PCR; in TCRdb, only in-frame clones are kept and a portion is missing. The sample shows approximately 140,000 clones, 90% of them seen only once. The sample here was peripheral blood, taken 28 days after the second AZD1222 dose. These receptors were taken from an adult who received the AZD1222 COVID-19 vaccine.

This clone occurred once. The V and J genes are TRBV5-5 and TRBJ2-5; 9 nucleotides match TRBD1. This CDR3 spans 13 amino acids. Germline V lookup: CDR1 SGHKS, CDR2 YYEKEE (reference sequence). V dropped 4 bases and J dropped 5; count of bases not matched to a gene: 3. CDR3 nucleotides: TGTGCCAGCAGCGGGACAGGGCAGGAGACCCAGTACTTC. Translating gives CASSGTGQETQYF.

V usage is TRBV7-6 and J usage is TRBJ1-2; TRBD1 matches 8 bases. The germline V gene encodes CDR1 SGHVS and CDR2 FNYEAQ. With V trimmed by 2 bases and J by 7 bases, 18 bases remained unmatched. The CDR3 contains 18 residues. In DNA, the CDR3 is TGTGCCAGCAGCTTAATGTCATCTCCGGGCAGGGGGCTCAGTGGCTACACCTTC. It is translated as CASSLMSSPGRGLSGYTF.

This clone was found a few times. The chain recombines TRBV12-5 with TRBJ1-1, with 8 positions matching TRBD1. V lost 8 bases to trimming and J lost 1 base; unmatched junction nucleotides: 3. Per the germline V gene, CDR1 is LGHNT and CDR2 is FRNRAP. This CDR3 has 13 residues. The CDR3 loop is CASQGQGNTEAFF. For the CDR3, the DNA is TGTGCTAGTCAAGGACAGGGGAACACTGAAGCTTTCTTT.

This chain uses TRBV10-3 with TRBJ2-1, with TRBD1 matching 9 bases. This CDR3 comprises 15 residues. V shed 3 bases and J 7 bases; nucleotides not matched to a gene: 7. The germline CDR1 and CDR2 sequences are ENHRY and SYGVKD. CDR3 residues: CAISERDRVLNEQFF. The CDR3 DNA reads TGTGCCATCAGTGAAAGGGACAGGGTACTAAATGAGCAGTTCTTC.

This clone was observed a single time. The V call is TRBV29-1, the J call TRBJ1-1; D unclear. Trimming took 4 bases from V and 1 from J, leaving 7 bases between them. Germline V gene data show CDR1 as SQVTM and CDR2 as ANQGSEA. This CDR3 is built from 12 residues. The CDR3, as DNA: TGCAGCGTTGGACACGAGAACACTGAAGCTTTCTTT. Translating it yields CSVGHENTEAFF.

This chain connects TRBV5-6 to TRBJ2-1; D is unresolved. Per germline, CDR1 SGHDT and CDR2 YYEEEE. CDR3 size: 15 residues. V lost 1 base to trimming and J lost 2 bases, with 10 bases between them. CDR3 sequence (DNA): TGTGCCAGCAGCTTGATGCAGGTAGCCTACAATGAGCAGTTCTTC. Encoded protein: CASSLMQVAYNEQFF.

Many counts were recorded for this clone. V usage is TRBV6-4 and J usage is TRBJ2-3; TRBD2 matches at 8 bases. Per the germline V gene, CDR1 is MRHNA and CDR2 is SNTAGT. The CDR3 extends over 15 amino acids. V shed 2 bases and J 6 bases; nucleotides not matched to a gene: 7. CDR3 sequence: CASSDQGLEGDTQYF. CDR3 DNA: TGTGCCAGCAGTGACCAGGGACTAGAAGGCGATACGCAGTATTTT.

The V call is TRBV7-2, the J call TRBJ2-5; perhaps TRBD2 as D (6 bases). This CDR3 spans 16 amino acids. Germline CDR1 and CDR2: SGHTA and FQGNSA. Trimming pared 3 bases from V and 5 bases from J, leaving 19 bases between. CDR3 sequence reads: CASSLAGKRAQETQYF. In DNA form, the CDR3 reads TGTGCCAGCAGCTTGGCGGGAAAACGGGCCCAGGAGACCCAGTACTTC. Combining the CDR3 with reference TRBV7-2 and TRBJ2-5 gives the whole variable domain GAGVSQSPSNKVTEKGKDVELRCDPISGHTALYWYRQSLGQGLEFLIYFQGNSAPDKSGLPSDRFSAERTGGSVSTLTIQRTQQEDSAVYLCASSLAGKRAQETQYFGPGTRLLVL.

The V call is TRBV19, the J call TRBJ1-3, with D tentatively TRBD1 (6 bases). The germline V gene encodes CDR1 LNHDA and CDR2 SQIVND (reference sequence). This CDR3 has 14 residues. Trimming left V 5 bases short and J 4 bases short, with 12 bases between. The chain's CDR3 is CASSRQGFGNTIYF. In nucleotides, the CDR3 is TGTGCCAGTAGTCGGCAGGGGTTCGGAAACACCATATATTTT.

The J gene is TRBJ1-5, the V gene TRBV7-2; perhaps TRBD1 as D (5 bases). Between the trimmed V and J ends, which lost 1 base and 5 bases, there was a span of 15 bases. Germline V gives CDR1 SGHTA, CDR2 FQGNSA. The CDR3 is 16 amino acids. DNA for the CDR3: TGTGCCAGCAGCTTAGATTCAGGGTCGTCGTATCAGCCCCAGCATTTT. Translating it yields CASSLDSGSSYQPQHF.

The rearrangement uses TRBV5-6 and TRBJ2-1; D gene uncertain. This CDR3 spans 12 amino acids. The germline CDR1 and CDR2 sequences are SGHDT and YYEEEE. V was pared by 6 bases and J by 1 base, with 5 bases between. The CDR3 DNA reads TGTGCCAGCATCTCTTCCTACAATGAGCAGTTCTTC. This sequence encodes CASISSYNEQFF.

The chain combines TRBV19 with TRBJ1-2, with D unresolved. This CDR3 region has 11 residues. Germline CDR1 is LNHDA and CDR2 is SQIVND (reference sequence). V was shortened by 9 bases and J by 4 bases, with 9 bases between the two germline ends. CDR3 DNA sequence: TGTGCCAGCGGACGGCTCTATGGCTACACCTTC. Protein: CASGRLYGYTF.

Here the CDR3 reads CSVKREWGEQFF. The CDR3 DNA reads as TGCAGCGTTAAGCGGGAGTGGGGTGAGCAGTTCTTC. The chain employs TRBV29-1 and TRBJ2-1; 8 bases line up with TRBD2. The CDR3 is made up of 12 amino acids. V lost 5 bases and J lost 9; bases outside the gene matches: 6. CDR1 and CDR2 (germline): SQVTM, ANQGSEA.

This chain links TRBV5-5 with TRBJ1-1, with 7 nucleotides matching TRBD1. The J segment lost 4 bases and the V segment lost 4 bases, leaving 4 bases of the junction unmatched. The CDR3 spans 13 residues. The germline V gene encodes CDR1 SGHKS and CDR2 YYEKEE (reference sequence). CDR3 DNA: TGTGCCAGCAGCATTGACAGGGTCACTGAAGCTTTCTTT. It encodes CASSIDRVTEAFF.

A word on this clone: Other DNA sequences from this sample encode an identical CDR3 as well. V gene TRBV7-2 combines with J gene TRBJ2-3, with no clear D. This CDR3 has 12 residues. Trimming pared 1 base from V and 6 bases from J, leaving 5 bases between. From germline, CDR1 is SGHTA and CDR2 FQGNSA. This CDR3 is CASSLGADTQYF. CDR3 DNA: TGTGCCAGCAGCTTAGGGGCGGATACGCAGTATTTT.

This sequence joins TRBV28 and TRBJ2-4; D gene ambiguous. CDR1 and CDR2 from the germline V gene are MDHEN and SYDVKM. This CDR3 spans 16 amino acids. V was pared by 3 bases and J by 0 bases, with 12 bases between. CDR3 bases: TGTGCCAGCAGTTTCGGTACATATCTAGCCAAAAACATTCAGTACTTC. It encodes CASSFGTYLAKNIQYF.

V is TRBV5-1 and J is TRBJ2-7, with D unclear. This CDR3 is built from 15 residues. V lost 2 bases, J lost 0 bases, and 12 bases lay in between. The V gene's germline CDR1 is SGHRS and CDR2 YFSETQ. CDR3 sequence reads: CASSLIVGYSYEQYF. For the CDR3, the DNA is TGCGCCAGCAGCTTAATCGTCGGGTACTCCTACGAGCAGTACTTC.

This chain uses TRBV3-1 (or the pseudogene TRBV3-2) with TRBJ1-5, with 9 nucleotides matching TRBD1. This CDR3 contains 14 residues. V was clipped by 5 bases and J by 6 bases; unmatched bases: 5. Germline assignment: CDR1 LGHDT and CDR2 YNNKEL (reference sequence). In DNA form, the CDR3 reads TGTGCCAGCAGCTCACAGGGGGCCACTCAGCCCCAGCATTTT. It codes for CASSSQGATQPQHF.

The DNA of the CDR3 is TGTGCCAGCAGCTTTTCGTCTAGCGGGGGGCATGAGCAGTTCTTC. The encoded protein is CASSFSSSGGHEQFF. The chain recombines TRBV7-3 with TRBJ2-1; 11 positions agree with TRBD2. CDR3 length: 15 amino acids. In germline, CDR1 is SGHTA, CDR2 FQGTGA. V lost 3 bases, J lost 8 bases, and 6 bases stayed unmatched.

The chain is built from TRBV4-3 and TRBJ2-7; no clear D gene. Per germline, CDR1 LGHNA and CDR2 YSLEER. V was shortened by 3 bases and J by 3 bases, with 9 bases between the two germline ends. This CDR3 is built from 13 residues. The CDR3 nucleotides read TGCGCCAGCAGCCACCGACAAAACTACGAGCAGTACTTC. Encoded protein: CASSHRQNYEQYF.